This T cell receptor (beta chain) appears in the sequencing data of a study of PD-L1 blockade in urothelial cancer (dated by TCRdb to 2015 to 2018). At the level of the whole study: All patients started therapy in about 2014 and received atezolizumab 1,200 mg intravenously every 3 weeks. About nine tenths of the roughly 29 patients were males with bladder-origin urothelial cancer, and about 60% of the 29 reported a prior smoking history. Patients had an ECOG performance status of 0 or 1 and had received between 0 and 3 prior chemotherapy regimens. Blood samples were analyzed 3 weeks after the start of treatment (second dose) and 6 weeks after the start of treatment. Blood samples gave median yields of 141,255 T cells and tens of thousands of unique TCRs, along with a median clonality of about 0.084. An exploratory multi-omic analysis was conducted of the somatic, immune and clinical correlates of response to PD-L1 blockade with atezolizumab in urothelial cancer. TCR sequencing covered pretreatment tumor samples and matched, serially collected peripheral blood taken before and after atezolizumab treatment. Durable clinical benefit was defined as a progression-free survival longer than 6 months, and TCR features were additionally tested against progression-free survival and overall survival. Whole exome sequencing and RNA sequencing of pretreatment tumors were performed alongside TCR sequencing in the same patients. Durable clinical benefit was achieved by nine patients and was not achieved by 20 patients. Just over 28 patients had pretreatment blood TCR-seq, some 25 had at least one posttreatment blood collection, and some 25 had tumor TCR-seq. The study at large found these results: A pretreatment peripheral blood TCR clonality below the median was linked to improved progression-free and overall survival. Greater expansion of tumor-associated TCR clones in peripheral blood 3 weeks after the start of treatment was observed in patients with durable benefit (n of about 20, p = 0.022). Because the sample size was small (n of about 30) and many exploratory analyses were performed, the results are intended to be hypothesis-generating.

This sample's time point label indicates: pretreatment peripheral blood. The cohort included 29 patients with locally advanced or metastatic urothelial carcinoma who were treated at Memorial Sloan Kettering on a trial protocol. Peripheral blood mononuclear cells were collected pretreatment and during treatment, with between 1 and 8 total time points obtained per patient. The Qiagen DNeasy Blood extraction kit was used to purify genomic DNA from total PBMCs and tumor samples. PBMCs were collected pretreatment and during treatment, and were isolated and stored as previously described. To estimate absolute template abundance from read counts, synthetic TCR analog templates were spiked into each PCR. The immunoSEQ assay used bias-controlled V and J gene primers to amplify TCRbeta CDR3 regions from genomic DNA. Rearranged TCRbeta segments were sequenced at approximately 20X coverage. The paper's processing steps were these. Sequencing errors were corrected by clustering and CDR3s were annotated against IMGT to assign V, D and J genes. Out-of-frame and stop-codon sequences were excluded, and only productive TCRbeta rearrangements were used in downstream analyses. Clonality was calculated as one minus the Shannon entropy normalized by the log of the number of unique productive sequences. Fisher's exact test with Benjamini-Hochberg correction, using a cutoff of adjusted p below 0.01, was how clones that differed between time points or between blood and tumor were identified. TCRdb limited this immuneACCESS table to in-frame rearrangements with V and J called. A share of clones is missing; checked studies link under half to unresolved V genes, and the rest is unexplained. The D gene and trimming were derived from the DNA, and the V and J assignments and clone size from that table. The sample table holds approximately 90,000 clones, of which around 91% were seen once. The ten largest clones represent 1.6% of the sample.

With respect to this clone: What this receptor recognizes is not known. No clone much larger than this one lies a single base away; base qualities are absent.

CDR1 and CDR2 are drawn from the germline V gene: SGHDN, FVKESK. Relative to germline, V is missing 1 base and J is missing 1 base, with 9 bases of the junction outside any gene match. The CDR3 numbers 18 residues from cysteine through phenylalanine. The entry retains the CDR3 DNA only, 54 bases that are in frame from base 1. Source: PBMCs, taken around atezolizumab (anti-PD-L1) treatment. The rearranged segments are TRBV14 and TRBJ2-3, with 9 junctional bases fitting TRBD1. The sequence came from a man aged 60 to 69 with urothelial cancer. Here is the DNA: TGTGCCAGCAGCCAAGGGGGGACAGGGAATCGTGGCACAGATACGCAGTATTTT. This codes for CASSQGGTGNRGTDTQYF.